These 25 T cell receptor beta chains share one sample of origin, sequenced in a study of tissue T cells after allogeneic stem cell transplantation. Sequencing was performed with immunoSEQ multiplex PCR; in TCRdb, only in-frame clones are kept and a portion is missing. Among roughly 4,700 clones listed, about 44% were seen once. Indicated time point: mouse harvest day 14 after allogeneic transplant. Mouse grafts combined 10^7 T-cell-depleted bone marrow cells with 10^6 splenic CD5+ T cells. The specimen was gut tissue. The receptors here all came from a female BALB/c mouse given C57BL/6 T cells with graft-versus-host disease after an allogeneic hematopoietic cell transplant.

This clone appeared a single time. Mouse gene names apply. The read halts 1 residue ahead of the CDR3 end, with the missing end drawn from the germline J gene. The chain links TRBV15 to TRBJ2-5; 11 nucleotides align to TRBD1. The junction had 3 bases not matched to a gene; V was cut back by 5 bases and J by 5 bases. This CDR3 has 14 amino acids. CDR1 and CDR2 (germline): SGHND, FRSKSL. The CDR3 DNA, read in part, is TGTGCCAGCAGTCCCGGGACAGGGGGAGACACCCAGTAC. This encodes CASSPGTGGDTQY. The whole CDR3 protein reads CASSPGTGGDTQYF. Complete variable domain (other parts from reference TRBV15 and TRBJ2-5): DAGVTQTPRHEVAEKGQTIILKCEPVSGHNDLFWYRQTKIQGLELLSYFRSKSLMEDGGAFKDRFKAEMLNSSFSTLKIQPTEPKDSAVYLCASSPGTGGDTQYFGPGTRLLVL.

This clone is termed medium-sized (0.01 to 0.1%). Gene names follow the mouse nomenclature. The read terminates 1 residue ahead of where the CDR3 ends, so the germline J gene completes it. The chain is built from TRBV26 and TRBJ1-3; 7 nucleotides align to TRBD1. The V gene's germline CDR1 is KGHPV and CDR2 FQNQEV (reference sequence). V shed 6 bases and J 0 bases; nucleotides not matched to a gene: 8. The CDR3 totals 16 residues. Incomplete CDR3 DNA: TGTGCCAGCAGCCATCCGGGACAGAATTCTGGAAATACGCTCTAT. This translates into CASSHPGQNSGNTLY. The full-length CDR3 reads as CASSHPGQNSGNTLYF.

About this clone: The genes are named according to mouse. The CDR3 end lies 1 residue beyond the end of the read and is filled in from the germline J gene. The chain recombines TRBV26 with TRBJ2-7; TRBD2 matches at 12 bases. The germline CDR1 and CDR2 sequences are KGHPV and FQNQEV (reference sequence). The CDR3 runs to 15 residues. The ends lost 3 bases at V and 5 bases at J; junction bases unmatched: 5. CDR3 bases read: TGTGCCAGCAGTCTCGATCGGGACTGGGGGGATGAACAGTAC. Amino acid sequence: CASSLDRDWGDEQY. The whole CDR3 protein reads CASSLDRDWGDEQYF. The variable domain in full, with the rest retrieved from reference TRBV26 and TRBJ2-7, is NSKVIQTPRYLVKGQGQKAKMRCIPEKGHPVVFWYQQNKNNEFKFLINFQNQEVLQQIDMTEKRFSAECPSNSPCSLEIQSSEAGDSALYLCASSLDRDWGDEQYFGPGTRLTVL.

This clone was found a few times. All gene names here are mouse names. The missing CDR3 end, 1 residue past where the read stops, is filled in from the germline J gene. This rearrangement joins TRBV14 to TRBJ2-2; D ambiguous. V shed 5 bases and J shed 2 bases, with 4 bases lying between them. Germline V gene sequence: CDR1 SGHDT, CDR2 FRDEAV. The length of the CDR3 is 12 residues. The sequenced CDR3 bases are TGTGCCAGCAGCCTTAACACCGGGCAGCTCTAC. As protein: CASSLNTGQLY. The full CDR3 protein is CASSLNTGQLYF.

About this clone itself: A junction end diverges from the germline sequence, so it may reflect a read error. Gene names and germline refer to mouse. From the germline J gene comes the end of the CDR3, since the read stops 1 residue before it. This chain connects TRBV12-2 to TRBJ2-7; D is uncertain. CDR1 is SGHLS, CDR2 HYDKME, per germline. CDR3 length: 13 amino acids. The sequenced part of the CDR3 DNA is TGTCCCAGCTCTCTAGACCGGGGCTATGAACAGTAC. It is translated as CPSSLDRGYEQY. Given in full, the CDR3 is CPSSLDRGYEQYF.

This clone came up a few times. Any gene name here is a mouse gene name. The CDR3 end is not reached by the read, which stops 1 residue before it; the germline J gene fills it in. The V call is TRBV4, the J call TRBJ1-4; maybe TRBD1 (6 bases). Trimming cost V 5 bases and J 7 bases, with 11 bases left between them. Germline CDR1 and CDR2: LGHDT and YNNKQL (reference sequence). The CDR3 totals 13 residues. The CDR3 protein is CASSQTGGERLFF. CDR3 DNA, as far as it was read: TGTGCCAGCAGCCAGACAGGAGGCGAAAGATTATTT.

This clone was picked up a small number of times. The gene symbols are mouse symbols. The read halts 1 residue ahead of the CDR3 end, with the missing end drawn from the germline J gene. This chain connects TRBV12-2 to TRBJ2-1; D not certain. Looked up from germline, CDR1 is SGHLS and CDR2 is HYDKME. The germline V and J ends were trimmed by 2 bases and 5 bases, with 6 bases remaining between them. This CDR3 comprises 12 residues. The CDR3 DNA, read in part, is TGTGCCAGCTCTCATGACAATGCTGAGCAGTTC. Amino acids: CASSHDNAEQF. The CDR3, in full, reads CASSHDNAEQFF.

About this clone: The gene names here belong to mouse. The CDR3 loop reads CASSIRDSDYAQQFF. The sequenced part of the CDR3 DNA is TGTGCCAGCAGTATCCGGGACAGCGACTACGCTCAGCAGTTC. The chain recombines TRBV19 with TRBJ2-1; 7 bases are shared with TRBD1. The read gets to within 1 residue of the CDR3 end, and the germline J gene fills in the rest. The trim removed 2 bases at V and 11 bases at J, leaving 13 bases unmatched. Germline V lookup: CDR1 FNHDT, CDR2 SITEND (reference sequence). The CDR3 consists of 15 residues.

Concerning this clone itself: Gene names are mouse gene names. The observed sequence ends 1 residue before the CDR3 terminus, with the missing tail filled in from the germline J gene. This sequence joins TRBV23 and TRBJ2-3; the table gives TRBD1 as D, unverified against the DNA. The germline gives CDR1 KGHTA, CDR2 FQNQQP. The length of the CDR3 is 15 residues. The CDR3 bases that were read are TGCTCCAGCAGTCCGGGGACAGCTAGTGCAGAAACGCTGTAT. This gives the protein CSSSPGTASAETLY. The whole CDR3 protein reads CSSSPGTASAETLYF.

About this clone itself: All gene names here are mouse names. The read stops 1 residue short of the end of the CDR3; the missing end is completed from the germline J gene. The gene calls are TRBV15 and TRBJ1-1; D is uncertain. CDR1 and CDR2 (germline): SGHND, FRSKSL. The ends were cut back, 6 bases at V and 0 bases at J, with 8 bases in the middle. The CDR3 totals 13 residues. Partial CDR3 DNA: TGTGCCAGCAGAAGGTCCGCAAACACAGAAGTCTTC. This translates into CASRRSANTEVF. The full CDR3 is CASRRSANTEVFF.

This clone was observed a few times. Gene names are mouse gene names. The CDR3 extends 1 residue past the end of the read, so its final part is completed from the germline J gene. The V gene is TRBV13-3, the J gene TRBJ2-7, with no clear D. Germline values: CDR1 NNHDY, CDR2 SYVADS. The CDR3 consists of 11 residues. V lost 4 bases, J lost 4 bases, and 6 bases lay in between. Here the CDR3 reads CASSSGYEQYF. The part of the CDR3 DNA that was read is TGTGCCAGCAGTAGTGGTTATGAACAGTAC.

About this clone: Gene names are the mouse ones. The read gets to within 1 residue of the CDR3 end, and the germline J gene fills in the rest. The chain has TRBV26 and TRBJ1-1; the D is unclear. CDR1 is KGHPV, CDR2 FQNQEV, per germline (reference sequence). V was cut by 2 bases and J by 1 base, with 5 bases left in between. The length of the CDR3 is 13 residues. CDR3 region: CASSLHKNTEVFF. CDR3 DNA (partial): TGTGCCAGCAGTCTGCACAAAAACACAGAAGTCTTC.

A note on this clone: The listed genes are named as in mouse. The missing CDR3 end, 1 residue past where the read stops, is filled in from the germline J gene. The rearrangement uses TRBV12-2 and TRBJ1-4; D is perhaps TRBD1 (5 bases). V was trimmed by 2 bases and J by 0 bases, leaving 9 bases between them. The CDR3 is 15 amino acids. Germline V lookup: CDR1 SGHLS, CDR2 HYDKME. The CDR3 sequence: CASSRGRISNERLFF. The sequenced CDR3 bases are TGTGCCAGCTCTCGGGGACGCATTTCCAACGAAAGATTATTT.

Regarding this clone: The genes are named according to mouse. The read falls 1 residue short of the CDR3 end, and the missing part is taken from the germline J gene. The chain combines TRBV13-2 with TRBJ1-6; a weak D match, TRBD1 (6 bases). TRBJ1-6 is given ORF status, its function remaining uncertain. Germline V gene lookup returns CDR1 NNHNN and CDR2 SYGAGS (reference sequence). V dropped 3 bases and J dropped 4 bases, with 8 bases sitting between them. The CDR3 is 14 amino acids. The sequenced CDR3 bases are TGTGCCAGCGGTGGGGGACATTATAATTCGCCCCTCTAC. As protein: CASGGGHYNSPLY. The entire CDR3 reads CASGGGHYNSPLYF.

About this clone: Gene names are mouse gene names. The read stops 1 residue short of the end of the CDR3; the missing end is completed from the germline J gene. The chain carries TRBV26 and TRBJ1-2; TRBD1 matches 10 bases. V gave up 8 bases and J gave up 1 base; unmatched junction bases: 4. This CDR3 is built from 14 residues. CDR1 KGHPV and CDR2 FQNQEV come from the germline V gene (reference sequence). The CDR3 DNA, read in part, is TGTGCCAGCCGGCGGGACAGGGGAAACTCCGACTACACC. It is translated as CASRRDRGNSDYT. The full-length CDR3 reads as CASRRDRGNSDYTF.

On this clone itself: Germline and genes: mouse. The read gets to within 1 residue of the CDR3 end, and the germline J gene fills in the rest. This rearrangement joins TRBV13-1 to TRBJ2-2; the D is unclear. With 0 bases removed from V and 0 bases from J, the gap between germline ends came to 6 bases. Germline CDR1 reads NSHNY; CDR2 reads SYGAGN. This CDR3 comprises 15 residues. CDR3 bases read: TGTGCCAGCAGTGATGCTGCATCAAACACCGGGCAGCTCTAC. This sequence encodes CASSDAASNTGQLY. The whole CDR3 region reads CASSDAASNTGQLYF.

Of note for this clone: The listed genes are named as in mouse. CDR3 in amino acids: CASSLNNYNSPLYF. The DNA read from the CDR3 is TGTGCCAGCAGTCTGAACAACTATAATTCGCCCCTCTAC. The rearrangement uses TRBV26 and TRBJ1-6; D gene ambiguous. The sequenced fragment ends 1 residue before the CDR3 boundary, so the rest is inferred from the germline J gene. TRBJ1-6 is filed as an ORF, its function uncertain. Trimming took off 2 bases at V and 3 bases at J, with 5 bases between the two ends. CDR1 is KGHPV and CDR2 is FQNQEV in the germline V gene (reference sequence). There are 14 residues in the CDR3.

About this clone: Any gene name here is a mouse gene name. From the germline J gene comes the end of the CDR3, since the read stops 1 residue before it. This chain connects TRBV12-1 to TRBJ1-5, with 7 bases fitting TRBD1. J lost 4 bases, V lost 4 bases, and 3 bases had no gene match. This CDR3 spans 13 amino acids. Germline CDR1 and CDR2: SGHSN and HYEKVE. Partial CDR3 DNA: TGTGCCAGCTCCCTGGGACAGAACCAGGCTCCGCTT. Protein: CASSLGQNQAPL. In full, the CDR3 reads CASSLGQNQAPLF.

Remarks on this clone: The germline and genes are mouse ones. The read ends 1 residue early relative to the CDR3; the germline J gene fills the gap. The chain recombines TRBV15 with TRBJ1-4; D uncertain. Trimming removed 8 bases at V and 0 bases at J, with 7 bases between. Per germline, CDR1 SGHND and CDR2 FRSKSL. CDR3 length: 13 residues. The CDR3 reads CASRDISNERLFF. The DNA read from the CDR3 is TGTGCCAGCCGGGATATTTCCAACGAAAGATTATTT.

The sample holds a few counts of this clone. Gene names are the mouse ones. The CDR3 end lies 1 residue beyond the end of the read and is filled in from the germline J gene. The rearrangement joins TRBV14 to TRBJ2-1; TRBD2 aligns across 11 bases. The CDR3 sequence is 15 residues long. The germline gives CDR1 SGHDT, CDR2 FRDEAV. Trimming took 5 bases from V and 3 from J; bases not matched to a gene: 4. The CDR3 reads CASSPDWGGYAEQFF. The DNA read from the CDR3 is TGTGCCAGCAGCCCTGACTGGGGGGGCTATGCTGAGCAGTTC.

Concerning this clone: Gene names denote mouse genes. The CDR3 extends 1 residue past the end of the read, so its final part is completed from the germline J gene. The rearrangement joins TRBV3 to TRBJ1-6; TRBD1 is a possible D gene (6 bases). TRBJ1-6 is labeled an ORF, and its function is uncertain. This CDR3 contains 14 residues. The V gene lost 3 bases and the J gene lost 7 bases, with 10 bases spanning the gap. Germline assignment: CDR1 SNHLY and CDR2 FYNGKV (reference sequence). The CDR3 region is CASSLRGGNSPLYF. The DNA read from the CDR3 is TGTGCCAGCAGCTTGAGGGGGGGAAATTCGCCCCTCTAC.

This clone is termed hyperexpanded (1% or more). These gene names are mouse names. Coverage ceases 1 residue before the CDR3 finishes, and the germline J gene fills in the end. The same CDR3 also results from other DNA sequences found in this sample. The chain links TRBV12-2 to TRBJ2-7; TRBD2 agrees at 8 bases. This CDR3 region has 13 residues. V lost 1 base, J lost 3 bases, and 1 base stayed unmatched. Germline-derived CDR1 and CDR2 are SGHLS and HYDKME. The sequenced CDR3 bases are TGTGCCAGCTCTCTAGACTGGGGCTATGAACAGTAC. This translates into CASSLDWGYEQY. The whole CDR3 sequence is CASSLDWGYEQYF.

Regarding this clone: Mouse gene names and germline throughout. The read ends 1 residue early relative to the CDR3; the germline J gene fills the gap. The rearrangement uses TRBV16 and TRBJ1-4; D may be TRBD1 (5 bases). Germline V lookup: CDR1 SGHSA, CDR2 FRNQAP. The CDR3 length is 15 residues. V was trimmed by 2 bases and J by 0 bases, leaving 7 bases between them. The sequenced part of the CDR3 DNA is TGTGCAAGCAGCTTAAGAGGGGTTTCCAACGAAAGATTATTT. This sequence encodes CASSLRGVSNERLF. The full CDR3 protein reads CASSLRGVSNERLFF.

A remark on this clone: The germline and genes are mouse ones. The CDR3 is cut off 1 residue early in the read; its end comes from the germline J gene. The V call is TRBV13-2, the J call TRBJ2-4; 10 positions agree with TRBD2. This CDR3 is built from 14 residues. The germline CDR1 and CDR2 sequences are NNHNN and SYGAGS (reference sequence). V shed 2 bases and J 4 bases; nucleotides not matched to a gene: 1. The CDR3 is CASGETGGKNTLYF. CDR3 bases read: TGTGCCAGCGGTGAGACTGGGGGGAAAAACACCTTGTAC.

As concerns this clone: Gene labels here are mouse ones. The CDR3 end lies 1 residue beyond the end of the read and is filled in from the germline J gene. The V and J genes are TRBV3 and TRBJ1-1; TRBD1 is a possible D gene (6 bases). Trimming removed 4 bases from V and 3 bases from J, with 9 bases in between. The CDR3 has 13 amino acids. In germline, CDR1 is SNHLY, CDR2 FYNGKV (reference sequence). The CDR3 sequence: CASSSRTDTEVFF. Partial CDR3 DNA: TGTGCCAGCAGCTCCCGGACAGACACAGAAGTCTTC.